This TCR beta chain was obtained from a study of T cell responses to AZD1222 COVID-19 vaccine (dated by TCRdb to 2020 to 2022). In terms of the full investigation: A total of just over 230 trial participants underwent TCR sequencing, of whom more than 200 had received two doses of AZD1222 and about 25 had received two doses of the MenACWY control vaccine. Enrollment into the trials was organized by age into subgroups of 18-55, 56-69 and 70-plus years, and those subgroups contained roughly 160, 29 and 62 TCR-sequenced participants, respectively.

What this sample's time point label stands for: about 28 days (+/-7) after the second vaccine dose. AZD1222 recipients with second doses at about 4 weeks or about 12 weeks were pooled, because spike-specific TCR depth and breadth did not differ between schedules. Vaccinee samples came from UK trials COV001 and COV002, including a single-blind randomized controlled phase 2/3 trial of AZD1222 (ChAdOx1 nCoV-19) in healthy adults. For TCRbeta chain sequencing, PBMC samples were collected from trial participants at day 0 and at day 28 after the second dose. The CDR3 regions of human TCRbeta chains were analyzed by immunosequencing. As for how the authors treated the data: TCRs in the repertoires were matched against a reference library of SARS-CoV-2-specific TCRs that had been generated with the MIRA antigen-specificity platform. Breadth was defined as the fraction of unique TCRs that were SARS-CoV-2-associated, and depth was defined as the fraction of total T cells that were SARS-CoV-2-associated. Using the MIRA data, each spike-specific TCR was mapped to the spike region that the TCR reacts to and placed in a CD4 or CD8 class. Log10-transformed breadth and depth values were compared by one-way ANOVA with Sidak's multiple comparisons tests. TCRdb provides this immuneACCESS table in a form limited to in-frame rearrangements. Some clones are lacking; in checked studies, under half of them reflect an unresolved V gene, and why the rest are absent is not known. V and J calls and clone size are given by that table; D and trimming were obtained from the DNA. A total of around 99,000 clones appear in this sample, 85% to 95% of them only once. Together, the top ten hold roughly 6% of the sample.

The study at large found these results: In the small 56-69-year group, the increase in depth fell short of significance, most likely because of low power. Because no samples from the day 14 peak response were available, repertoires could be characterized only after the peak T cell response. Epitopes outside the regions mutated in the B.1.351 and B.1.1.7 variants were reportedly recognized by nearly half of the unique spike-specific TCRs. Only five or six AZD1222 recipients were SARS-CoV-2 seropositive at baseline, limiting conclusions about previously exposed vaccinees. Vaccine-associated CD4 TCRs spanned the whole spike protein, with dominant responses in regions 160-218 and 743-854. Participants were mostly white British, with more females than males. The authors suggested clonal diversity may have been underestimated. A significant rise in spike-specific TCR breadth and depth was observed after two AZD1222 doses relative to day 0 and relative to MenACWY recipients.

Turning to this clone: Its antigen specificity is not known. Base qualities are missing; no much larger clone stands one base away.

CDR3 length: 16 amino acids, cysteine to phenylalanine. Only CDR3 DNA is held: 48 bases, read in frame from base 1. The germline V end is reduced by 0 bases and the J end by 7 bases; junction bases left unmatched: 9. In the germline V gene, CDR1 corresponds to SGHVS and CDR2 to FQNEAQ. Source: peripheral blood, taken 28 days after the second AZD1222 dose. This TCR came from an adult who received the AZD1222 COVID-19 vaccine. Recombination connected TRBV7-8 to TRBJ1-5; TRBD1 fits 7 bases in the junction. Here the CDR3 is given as CASSLAGQGGRQPQHF. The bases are TGTGCCAGCAGCTTAGCGGGCCAGGGGGGACGACAGCCCCAGCATTTT.